Listed here are 31 T cell receptor beta chains from one sample, sequenced in a study of T cell changes during pregnancy in multiple sclerosis (dated 2019 in TCRdb). Libraries were made using the immunoSEQ multiplex PCR assay. Imported from immuneACCESS, the table was reduced by TCRdb to in-frame sequences with V and J called. These copies leave out some clones; in studies compared against another copy, an unresolved V gene accounts for under half, and the cause of the remainder is not known. The sample data list over 25,000 clones, and about 89% of these were observed just once. The ten largest clones take up 7% to 9% of the sample. The specimen was CD8+ T cells from peripheral blood mononuclear cells, collected before pregnancy. The receptor source for this set is a female donor with multiple sclerosis, enrolled in a pregnancy study.

The chain links TRBV28 to TRBJ1-5; the match to TRBD1 covers 11 bases. The CDR3 extends over 14 amino acids. The germline V gene encodes CDR1 MDHEN and CDR2 SYDVKM. J gave up 6 bases and V 11 bases, and 9 bases lay outside the gene matches. The CDR3 DNA follows: TGTGCCGGCCGGACAGGGGGCGCGAGTCAGCCCCAGCATTTT. It yields the protein CAGRTGGASQPQHF.

V and J are TRBV28 and TRBJ2-7; unclear D gene. Germline CDR1 reads MDHEN; CDR2 reads SYDVKM. This CDR3 spans 16 amino acids. Between the trimmed V and J ends, which lost 6 bases and 0 bases, there was a span of 18 bases. The CDR3 loop reads CASSSSIDSNSYEQYF. CDR3 sequence (DNA): TGTGCCAGCAGCTCCTCGATTGACTCGAACTCCTACGAGCAGTACTTC.

The genes are TRBV29-1 and TRBJ1-2; a possible D gene is TRBD1 (6 bases). The CDR3 runs to 11 residues. The germline V gene encodes CDR1 SQVTM and CDR2 ANQGSEA. V dropped 4 bases and J dropped 8 bases, with 11 bases sitting between them. For the CDR3, the DNA is TGCAGCGTTGGTAAAGGGGGAGGCTACACCTTC. This translates into CSVGKGGGYTF.

V usage is TRBV9 and J usage is TRBJ1-1; 9 bases align to TRBD1. Germline V CDR1 and CDR2: SGDLS, YYNGEE. J was trimmed by 3 bases and V by 1 base; bases with no gene match: 7. The CDR3 is 16 amino acids. DNA for the CDR3: TGTGCCAGCAGCGTATACCCGGGACAGGGACACACTGAAGCTTTCTTT. Protein: CASSVYPGQGHTEAFF.

V and J are TRBV6-5 and TRBJ1-1, with TRBD1 identical over 8 bases. V was pared by 3 bases and J by 4 bases, with 1 base of the junction left unmatched. CDR1 and CDR2 from the germline V gene are MNHEY and SVGAGI. The CDR3 loop spans 13 amino acids. The CDR3 nucleotides are TGTGCCAGCAGTTATGGACAGGGCACTGAAGCTTTCTTT. Its protein product is CASSYGQGTEAFF.

J is TRBJ2-2 and V is TRBV7-6, with 12 bases aligning to TRBD2. The J segment lost 3 bases and the V segment lost 7 bases, leaving 12 bases of the junction unmatched. Germline values: CDR1 SGHVS, CDR2 FNYEAQ. This CDR3 spans 18 amino acids. The CDR3 is CASNRDPSGGADTGELFF. The CDR3 DNA follows: TGTGCCAGCAACAGAGACCCTAGCGGGGGGGCAGACACCGGGGAGCTGTTTTTT.

This chain connects TRBV11-2 to TRBJ2-5, with 8 positions matching TRBD2. CDR1 is SGHAT and CDR2 is FQNNGV in the germline V gene. The CDR3 sequence is 18 residues long. V lost 1 base and J lost 3; bases outside the gene matches: 13. Written as DNA, the CDR3 is TGTGCCAGCAGCTTAGGTCACGGGGGGGTTAGCGGGGAAGAGACCCAGTACTTC. Amino acid sequence: CASSLGHGGVSGEETQYF. Together with reference TRBV11-2 and TRBJ2-5, the CDR3 gives the full variable domain: EAGVAQSPRYKIIEKRQSVAFWCNPISGHATLYWYQQILGQGPKLLIQFQNNGVVDDSQLPKDRFSAERLKGVDSTLKIQPAKLEDSAVYLCASSLGHGGVSGEETQYFGPGTRLLVL.

This clone is deemed medium-sized. The rearrangement links TRBV4-1 to TRBJ2-1, with a possible D match to TRBD2 (5 bases). This CDR3 region has 19 residues. CDR1 MGHRA and CDR2 YSYEKL come from the germline V gene. V shed 3 bases and J shed 2 bases, with 23 bases lying between them. The CDR3 coding sequence is TGCGCCAGCAGCCACCAAATCCTAGAGCTCGGAGGCCCCTACAATGAGCAGTTCTTC. This translates into CASSHQILELGGPYNEQFF.

In nucleotides, the CDR3 is TGTGCCAGCAGCTCCCGGGACAGGGGGCCCTACGAGCAGTACTTC. Translating gives CASSSRDRGPYEQYF. V gene TRBV5-6 combines with J gene TRBJ2-7; 12 bases are a match to TRBD1. The CDR3 loop spans 15 amino acids. Germline V CDR1 and CDR2: SGHDT, YYEEEE. V was pared by 3 bases and J by 2 bases, with 3 bases of the junction left unmatched.

The DNA of the CDR3 is TGTGCCAGCAGGCGGGACGGGAACACTGAAGCTTTCTTT. As protein: CASRRDGNTEAFF. The chain couples TRBV7-9 to TRBJ1-1, with a tentative D call TRBD1 (5 bases). Trimming took 6 bases from V and 1 from J, leaving 9 bases between them. The CDR3 loop spans 13 amino acids. CDR1 is SEHNR, CDR2 FQNEAQ, per germline (reference sequence).

The chain links TRBV6-4 to TRBJ2-2; 10 positions agree with TRBD2. V lost 0 bases and J lost 3; bases outside the gene matches: 4. CDR3 length: 17 residues. Germline CDR1 reads MRHNA; CDR2 reads SNTAGT. CDR3 sequence (DNA): TGTGCCAGCAGTGACTCGAGCGGGGGGGCCGACACCGGGGAGCTGTTTTTT. This translates into CASSDSSGGADTGELFF.

The chain recombines TRBV1 with TRBJ2-1; TRBD2 was called by the table and not checked on the DNA. TRBV1 is flagged as a pseudogene. The CDR3 length is 13 residues. The CDR3 nucleotides read TGCACCAGCAGTCGACTAGCGGAGGATGAGCAGTTCTTC. It translates to CTSSRLAEDEQFF.

In DNA form, the CDR3 reads TGTGCCAGCAGTGAATACGGGGAAGCTTTCTTT. This encodes CASSEYGEAFF. The chain has TRBV6-1 and TRBJ1-1; D not resolved. This CDR3 spans 11 amino acids. CDR1 is MNHNS, CDR2 SASEGT, per germline. V lost 2 bases to trimming and J lost 8 bases, with 6 bases between them.

This clone was observed a few times. V and J are TRBV10-1 and TRBJ2-7; no definite D call. This CDR3 region has 14 residues. V lost 6 bases and J 2 bases, leaving 14 bases between the germline ends. Germline CDR1 reads WNHNN; CDR2 reads SYGVQD (reference sequence). The DNA for the CDR3 is TGCGCCAGCAGCCCGGTTGGGCCTACCTACGAGCAGTACTTC. Translating gives CASSPVGPTYEQYF.

V gene TRBV28 combines with J gene TRBJ2-7; D is undetermined. The V end was cut by 5 bases, the J end by 0 bases, with 5 bases between. The CDR3 has 12 amino acids. Looked up from germline, CDR1 is MDHEN and CDR2 is SYDVKM. This chain's CDR3 is CASSHFSYEQYF. The CDR3 DNA is TGTGCCAGCAGTCACTTCTCCTACGAGCAGTACTTC.

V is TRBV5-1 and J is TRBJ1-5; D is ambiguous. V lost 0 bases to trimming and J lost 3 bases, with 7 bases between them. CDR1 is SGHRS and CDR2 is YFSETQ in the germline V gene. CDR3 length equals 14 residues. CDR3 in amino acids: CASSLDSLNQPQHF. The CDR3 DNA is TGCGCCAGCAGCTTGGACAGCCTCAATCAGCCCCAGCATTTT.

The CDR3 DNA reads as TGTGCCAGCAGTTTGGTTAGCGGGGAAGGTCCCGGGGAGCTGTTTTTT. Protein sequence: CASSLVSGEGPGELFF. The chain is built from TRBV28 and TRBJ2-2; 8 bases align to TRBD2. Germline CDR1 MDHEN, CDR2 SYDVKM. This CDR3 spans 16 amino acids. The V segment lost 3 bases and the J segment 6 bases; nucleotides outside the gene matches: 9.

This CDR3 reads CASGLKLGRNTGELFF. The CDR3 DNA is TGTGCCAGCGGTCTAAAACTGGGGCGAAACACCGGGGAGCTGTTTTTT. V gene TRBV28 combines with J gene TRBJ2-2, with D perhaps matching TRBD1 (5 bases). Germline values: CDR1 MDHEN, CDR2 SYDVKM. This CDR3 contains 16 residues. V shed 8 bases and J shed 2 bases, with 18 bases lying between them. Full variable domain (missing parts from reference TRBV28 and TRBJ2-2): DVKVTQSSRYLVKRTGEKVFLECVQDMDHENMFWYRQDPGLGLRLIYFSYDVKMKEKGDIPEGYSVSREKKERFSLILESASTNQTSMYLCASGLKLGRNTGELFFGEGSRLTVL.

The rearrangement uses TRBV10-2 and TRBJ1-2, with D uncertain. Germline V gene sequence: CDR1 WSHSY, CDR2 SAAADI. V gave up 7 bases and J gave up 0 bases, with 15 bases separating them. There are 15 residues in the CDR3. CDR3 coding DNA: TGCGCCAGCACCGACCCTCAACTAGCTAACTATGGCTACACCTTC. Translation: CASTDPQLANYGYTF.

V usage is TRBV27 and J usage is TRBJ1-5, with D possibly TRBD1 on 5 matching bases. Trimming stripped 3 bases from V and 0 bases from J, with 9 bases between. The germline CDR1 and CDR2 sequences are MNHEY and SMNVEV (reference sequence). This CDR3 is built from 15 residues. The DNA for the CDR3 is TGTGCCAGCAGTTTCGGGGGTGGTAGCAATCAGCCCCAGCATTTT. Its protein product is CASSFGGGSNQPQHF.

V usage is TRBV5-1 and J usage is TRBJ1-2; 10 nucleotides agree with TRBD1. After removal of 0 bases from V and 7 bases from J, the junction contained 3 bases not matched to a gene. CDR1 and CDR2 (germline): SGHRS, YFSETQ. The CDR3 totals 14 residues. The chain's CDR3 is CASSLVGQGFGYTF. Written as DNA, the CDR3 is TGCGCCAGCAGCTTGGTGGGACAGGGGTTTGGCTACACCTTC.

This sequence joins TRBV27 and TRBJ1-5; TRBD1 is a possible D gene (6 bases). Germline V gives CDR1 MNHEY, CDR2 SMNVEV (reference sequence). V was cut by 5 bases and J by 1 base, with 21 bases left in between. This CDR3 has 18 residues. For the CDR3, the DNA is TGTGCCAGCAGTCTTATAGCCCCGGGACAACTCAGCAATCAGCCCCAGCATTTT. This translates into CASSLIAPGQLSNQPQHF.

The V and J genes are TRBV28 and TRBJ2-1; 9 nucleotides align to TRBD1. Losses at the gene ends were 6 bases for V and 8 bases for J; bases not matched to a gene: 8. The germline V gene has CDR1 MDHEN and CDR2 SYDVKM. This CDR3 region has 14 residues. The CDR3 protein is CASSPGTGFDEQFF. The CDR3 DNA reads TGTGCCAGCAGCCCCGGGACAGGGTTCGATGAGCAGTTCTTC.

This chain connects TRBV6-6 to TRBJ2-2, with 7 bases aligning to TRBD2. Germline V gene data show CDR1 as MNHNY and CDR2 as SVGAGI (reference sequence). V trimming: 8 bases; J trimming: 4 bases; junction bases outside the gene matches: 7. The CDR3 contains 14 residues. The CDR3 sequence: CASRHRTSTGELFF. As DNA, the CDR3 is TGTGCCAGCCGCCACCGGACTAGCACCGGGGAGCTGTTTTTT.

The chain couples TRBV5-1 to TRBJ2-3; 9 bases match TRBD2. The CDR3 spans 17 residues. The V and J ends lost 0 bases and 3 bases, in that order; junction bases with no gene match: 8. Germline loops: CDR1 SGHRS, CDR2 YFSETQ. CDR3 protein: CASSLDWVSGGTDTQYF. CDR3 in DNA: TGCGCCAGCAGCTTGGATTGGGTTAGCGGGGGAACAGATACGCAGTATTTT.

The chain uses TRBV6-5 and TRBJ2-7; D perhaps matches TRBD2 (6 bases). Deletions cut 2 bases from V and 1 base from J, with 6 bases between. CDR1 and CDR2 (germline): MNHEY, SVGAGI. This CDR3 comprises 13 residues. Here the CDR3 reads CASSYGGSYEQYF. CDR3 DNA: TGTGCCAGCAGTTACGGGGGGTCCTACGAGCAGTACTTC.

The table lists this clone with a count of one. The chain uses TRBV7-8 and TRBJ2-7, with 8 nucleotides matching TRBD1. V was clipped by 4 bases and J by 3 bases; unmatched bases: 8. This CDR3 spans 15 amino acids. Germline V gene data show CDR1 as SGHVS and CDR2 as FQNEAQ. CDR3 nucleotides: TGTGCCAGCAGCTCGTTCCAGGGGGCAAGCTACGAGCAGTACTTC. It is translated as CASSSFQGASYEQYF. The variable domain in full, completed from reference TRBV7-8 and TRBJ2-7, reads GAGVSQSPRYKVAKRGQDVALRCDPISGHVSLFWYQQALGQGPEFLTYFQNEAQLDKSGLPSDRFFAERPEGSVSTLKIQRTQQEDSAVYLCASSSFQGASYEQYFGPGTRLTVT.

The V gene is TRBV7-8, the J gene TRBJ1-3; D unresolved. The CDR3 extends over 19 amino acids. CDR1 and CDR2 (germline): SGHVS, FQNEAQ. The V end was cut by 0 bases, the J end by 0 bases, with 18 bases between. The CDR3 bases are TGTGCCAGCAGCTTAGCGCGGGAAGGGCCCGGCAGCTCTGGAAACACCATATATTTT. Amino acids: CASSLAREGPGSSGNTIYF.

This clone occurred once. The CDR3 nucleotides are TGTGCCAGCAGCCCATGGGGGGAAAGTGGCTACACCTTC. It yields the protein CASSPWGESGYTF. The V gene is TRBV11-2, the J gene TRBJ1-2; D perhaps matches TRBD1 (5 bases). The CDR3 consists of 13 residues. In germline, CDR1 is SGHAT, CDR2 FQNNGV. V was shortened by 5 bases and J by 7 bases, with 14 bases between the two germline ends.

The chain employs TRBV4-3 and TRBJ1-4, with D possibly being TRBD1 (6 bases). Germline V CDR1 and CDR2: LGHNA, YSLEER. V was pared by 5 bases and J by 0 bases, with 10 bases between. The CDR3 is 15 residues long. This CDR3 is CASSGGRATNEKLFF. CDR3 DNA sequence: TGCGCCAGCAGCGGGGGCCGGGCAACTAATGAAAAACTGTTTTTT.

The chain links TRBV4-3 to TRBJ1-5; D perhaps matches TRBD1 (6 bases). The CDR3 length is 15 residues. The V gene's germline CDR1 is LGHNA and CDR2 YSLEER. Between the trimmed V and J ends, which lost 2 bases and 3 bases, there was a span of 11 bases. The DNA of the CDR3 is TGCGCCAGCAGCCAAATCCGGGACAACAATCAGCCCCAGCATTTT. Amino acids: CASSQIRDNNQPQHF.